This note documents a single TCR beta chain sequence. Its specificity is not known. TCRdb independently ran MiXCR on the reads; one entry per CDR3 protein. The sample records approximately 70,000 distinct CDR3 sequences, approximately 22% being singletons. The data belong to a study of T cell repertoires in cytomegalovirus infection. About the study: Indications came from public TCR beta signatures; they pointed to CMV infection and to a matching HLA type.

General study points: Adding up the frequency of public TCR beta families identified people who carried CMV plus the relevant HLA.

Sequencing input: PBMCs, sequenced either directly or after in vitro stimulation (not recorded which). This receptor was taken from a human donor in good health (CMV status not recorded). Some clones in this sample may be carry-over from other donors' samples.

CDR3 nucleotide sequence: TGTGCCACCAGGGAGGAGAACCCCGCTAACTATGGCTACACCTTC. Protein: CATREENPANYGYTF. This chain links TRBV7-9 with TRBJ1-2, with D maybe TRBD1 (5 bases). Germline CDR1 and CDR2: SEHNR and FQNEAQ (reference sequence). The CDR3 spans 15 residues. The germline V and J ends were trimmed by 10 bases and 0 bases, with 18 bases remaining between them. The variable domain in full, completed from reference TRBV7-9 and TRBJ1-2, reads DTGVSQNPRHKITKRGQNVTFRCDPISEHNRLYWYRQTLGQGPEFLTYFQNEAQLEKSRLLSDRFSAERPKGSFSTLEIQRTEQGDSAMYLCATREENPANYGYTFGSGTRLTVV.